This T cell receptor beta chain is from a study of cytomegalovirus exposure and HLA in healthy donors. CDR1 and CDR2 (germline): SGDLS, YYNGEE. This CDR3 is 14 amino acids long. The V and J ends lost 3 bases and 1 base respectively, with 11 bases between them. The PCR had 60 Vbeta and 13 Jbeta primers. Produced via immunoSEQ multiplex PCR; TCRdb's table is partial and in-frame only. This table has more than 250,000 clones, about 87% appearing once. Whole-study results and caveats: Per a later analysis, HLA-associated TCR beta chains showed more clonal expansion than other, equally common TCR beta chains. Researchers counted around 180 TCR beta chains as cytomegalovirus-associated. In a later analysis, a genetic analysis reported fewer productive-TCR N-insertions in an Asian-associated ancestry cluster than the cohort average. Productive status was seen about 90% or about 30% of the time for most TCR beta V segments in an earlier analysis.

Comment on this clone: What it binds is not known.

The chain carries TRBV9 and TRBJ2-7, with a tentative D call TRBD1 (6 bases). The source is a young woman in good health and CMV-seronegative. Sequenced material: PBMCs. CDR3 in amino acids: CASSAGTQSYEQYF. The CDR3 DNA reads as TGTGCCAGCAGCGCCGGGACACAATCCTACGAGCAGTACTTC.